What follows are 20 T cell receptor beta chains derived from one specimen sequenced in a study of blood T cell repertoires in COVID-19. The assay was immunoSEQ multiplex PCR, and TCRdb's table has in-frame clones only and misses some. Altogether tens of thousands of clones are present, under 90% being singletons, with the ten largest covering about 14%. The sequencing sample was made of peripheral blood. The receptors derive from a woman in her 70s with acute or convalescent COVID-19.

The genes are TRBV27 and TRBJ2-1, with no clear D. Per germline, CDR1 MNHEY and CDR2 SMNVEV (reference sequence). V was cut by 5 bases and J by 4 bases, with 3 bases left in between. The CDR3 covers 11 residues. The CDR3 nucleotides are TGTGCCAGCAGTCCTTACAATGAGCAGTTCTTC. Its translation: CASSPYNEQFF.

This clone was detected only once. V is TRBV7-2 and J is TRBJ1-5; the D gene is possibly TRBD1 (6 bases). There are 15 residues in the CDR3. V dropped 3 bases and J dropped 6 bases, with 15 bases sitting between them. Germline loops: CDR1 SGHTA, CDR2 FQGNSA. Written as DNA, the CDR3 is TGTGCCAGCAGCTTGGCTTACAGGGCCGGTCAGCCCCAGCATTTT. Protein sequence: CASSLAYRAGQPQHF.

CDR3 in amino acids: CASSHLDSTDTQYF. The DNA of the CDR3 is TGCGCCAGCAGCCATCTCGACAGTACAGATACGCAGTATTTT. V is TRBV4-3 and J is TRBJ2-3; tentatively, D is TRBD1 (5 bases). Trimming stripped 3 bases from V and 3 bases from J, with 10 bases between. The CDR3 is 14 amino acids. Germline V gene sequence: CDR1 LGHNA, CDR2 YSLEER.

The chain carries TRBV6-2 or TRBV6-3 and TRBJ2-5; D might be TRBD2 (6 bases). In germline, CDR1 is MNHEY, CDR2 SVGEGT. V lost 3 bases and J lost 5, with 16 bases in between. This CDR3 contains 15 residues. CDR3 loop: CASSYAGPRWETQYF. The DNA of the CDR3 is TGTGCCAGCAGTTATGCGGGGCCTCGGTGGGAGACCCAGTACTTC.

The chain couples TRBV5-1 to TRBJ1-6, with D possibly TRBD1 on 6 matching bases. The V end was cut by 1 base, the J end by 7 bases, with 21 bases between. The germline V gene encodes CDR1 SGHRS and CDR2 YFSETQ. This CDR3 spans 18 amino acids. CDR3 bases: TGCGCCAGCAGCTTGCAGTCCAGGGGTCGCGCCAAGAATTCACCCCTCCACTTT. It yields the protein CASSLQSRGRAKNSPLHF.

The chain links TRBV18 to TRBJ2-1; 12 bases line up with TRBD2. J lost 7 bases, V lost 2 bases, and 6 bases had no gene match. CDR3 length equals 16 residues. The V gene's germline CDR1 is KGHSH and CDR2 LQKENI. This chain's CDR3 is CASSPDGLAGFNEQFF. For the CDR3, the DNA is TGTGCCAGCTCACCAGACGGACTAGCGGGATTTAATGAGCAGTTCTTC.

The CDR3 DNA reads TGTGCCAGTAGTAAAGGGGGGGGACTAGTGGATGAGCAGTTCTTC. It translates to CASSKGGGLVDEQFF. The chain joins TRBV19 to TRBJ2-1; 8 bases agree with TRBD2. Per the germline V gene, CDR1 is LNHDA and CDR2 is SQIVND (reference sequence). CDR3 length: 15 amino acids. Trimming at V came to 4 bases and at J to 8 bases, leaving 10 bases not matched to a gene.

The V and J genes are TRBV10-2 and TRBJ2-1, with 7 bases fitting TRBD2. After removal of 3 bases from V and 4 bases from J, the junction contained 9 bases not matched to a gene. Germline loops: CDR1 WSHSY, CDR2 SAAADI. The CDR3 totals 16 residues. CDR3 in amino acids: CASSDGGGPKYNEQFF. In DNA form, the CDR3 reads TGCGCCAGCAGTGATGGGGGAGGGCCGAAATACAATGAGCAGTTCTTC.

The DNA for the CDR3 is TGTGCCAGCAGCGTAAACAGGGTAGGTAGCAATCAGCCCCAGCATTTT. This codes for CASSVNRVGSNQPQHF. J is TRBJ1-5 and V is TRBV11-2; a weak D match, TRBD1 (6 bases). V was cut by 5 bases and J by 0 bases, with 14 bases left in between. The germline CDR1 and CDR2 sequences are SGHAT and FQNNGV. This CDR3 is 16 amino acids long.

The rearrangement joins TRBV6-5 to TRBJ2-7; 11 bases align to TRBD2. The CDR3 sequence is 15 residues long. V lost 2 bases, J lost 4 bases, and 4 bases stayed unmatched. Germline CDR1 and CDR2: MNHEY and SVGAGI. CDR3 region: CASSYRGLAVYEQYV. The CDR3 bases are TGTGCCAGCAGTTACAGGGGACTAGCGGTTTACGAGCAGTACGTC.

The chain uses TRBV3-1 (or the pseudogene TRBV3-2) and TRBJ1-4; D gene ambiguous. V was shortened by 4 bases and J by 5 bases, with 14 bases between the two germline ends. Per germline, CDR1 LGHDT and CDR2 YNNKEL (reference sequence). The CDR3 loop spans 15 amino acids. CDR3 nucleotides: TGTGCCAGCAGCCCCCACGGGGTGGGGAATGAAAAACTGTTTTTT. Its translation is CASSPHGVGNEKLFF.

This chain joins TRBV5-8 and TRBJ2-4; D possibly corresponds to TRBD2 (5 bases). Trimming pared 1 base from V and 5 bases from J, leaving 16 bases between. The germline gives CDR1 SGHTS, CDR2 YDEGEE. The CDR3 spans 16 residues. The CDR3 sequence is CASSLFRDSLQNIQYF. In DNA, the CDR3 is TGTGCCAGCAGCTTGTTTCGGGATAGCCTCCAAAACATTCAGTACTTC.

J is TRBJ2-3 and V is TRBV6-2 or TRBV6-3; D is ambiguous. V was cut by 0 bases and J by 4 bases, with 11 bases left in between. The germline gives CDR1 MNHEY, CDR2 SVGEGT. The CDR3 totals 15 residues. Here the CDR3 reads CASSYSPDSADTQYF. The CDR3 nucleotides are TGTGCCAGCAGTTACTCGCCCGACTCAGCAGATACGCAGTATTTT.

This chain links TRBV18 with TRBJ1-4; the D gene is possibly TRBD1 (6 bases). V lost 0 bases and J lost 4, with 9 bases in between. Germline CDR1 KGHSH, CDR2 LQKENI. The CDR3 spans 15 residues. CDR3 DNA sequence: TGTGCCAGCTCACCACCGTCAGGGGTTAATGAAAAACTGTTTTTT. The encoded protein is CASSPPSGVNEKLFF.

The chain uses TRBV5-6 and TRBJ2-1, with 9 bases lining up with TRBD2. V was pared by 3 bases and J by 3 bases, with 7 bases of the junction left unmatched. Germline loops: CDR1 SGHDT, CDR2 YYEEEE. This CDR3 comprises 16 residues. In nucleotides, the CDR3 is TGTGCCAGCAGCTACCGACTAGCGGTACTCTACAATGAGCAGTTCTTC. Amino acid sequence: CASSYRLAVLYNEQFF.

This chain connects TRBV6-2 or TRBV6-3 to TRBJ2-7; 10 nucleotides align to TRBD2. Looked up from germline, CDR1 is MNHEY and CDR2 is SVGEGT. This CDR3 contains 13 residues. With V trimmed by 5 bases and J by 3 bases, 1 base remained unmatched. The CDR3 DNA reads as TGTGCCAGCAGTAGGACTAGCGGCTACGAGCAGTACGTC. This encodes CASSRTSGYEQYV.

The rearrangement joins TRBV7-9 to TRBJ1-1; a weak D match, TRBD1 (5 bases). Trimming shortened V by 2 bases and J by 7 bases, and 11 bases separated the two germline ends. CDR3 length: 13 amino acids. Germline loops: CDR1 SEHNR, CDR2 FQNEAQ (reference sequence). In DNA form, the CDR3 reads TGTGCCAGCAGCTTATTGGGGGAGGTTGAAGCTTTCTTT. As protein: CASSLLGEVEAFF.

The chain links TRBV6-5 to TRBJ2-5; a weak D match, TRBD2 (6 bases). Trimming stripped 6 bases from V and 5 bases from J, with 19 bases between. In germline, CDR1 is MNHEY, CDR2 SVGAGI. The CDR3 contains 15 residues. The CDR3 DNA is TGTGCCAGCAGGCGCCCTTCTAGCGTTGGGGAGACCCAGTACTTC. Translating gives CASRRPSSVGETQYF.

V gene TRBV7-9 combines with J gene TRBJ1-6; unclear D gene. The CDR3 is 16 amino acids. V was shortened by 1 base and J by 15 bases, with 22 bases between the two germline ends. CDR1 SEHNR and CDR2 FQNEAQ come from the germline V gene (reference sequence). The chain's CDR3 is CASSLGSETWATHLHF. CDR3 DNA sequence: TGTGCCAGCAGCTTAGGTTCAGAGACGTGGGCCACTCACCTCCACTTT.

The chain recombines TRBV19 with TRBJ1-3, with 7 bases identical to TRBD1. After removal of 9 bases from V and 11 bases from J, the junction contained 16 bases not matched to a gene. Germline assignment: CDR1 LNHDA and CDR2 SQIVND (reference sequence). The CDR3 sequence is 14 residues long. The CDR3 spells CASSTGTDLISIYF. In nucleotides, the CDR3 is TGTGCCAGCTCAACCGGGACAGATTTAATTTCCATATATTTT.